This TCR beta chain was recovered during a study of blood T cell repertoires in COVID-19. Study details: Sample material is recorded as cDNA or gDNA derived from T cells, B-cell-depleted T cells, or PBMCs.

The germline V and J ends were trimmed by 3 bases and 0 bases, with 9 bases remaining between them. This CDR3 contains 15 residues. CDR1 is WSHSY and CDR2 is SAAADI in the germline V gene. TCRdb's copy holds only in-frame clones and misses some; the assay was immunoSEQ multiplex PCR. In the table there are about 220,000 clones, more than 75% of which are singletons. The genes are TRBV10-2 and TRBJ1-3; D unclear. The sample taken for sequencing was peripheral blood. The TCR comes from a man in his forties with active or convalescent COVID-19. The CDR3 spells CASSDSNSSGNTIYF. The CDR3 bases are TGCGCCAGCAGTGACTCAAACAGCTCTGGAAACACCATATATTTT.